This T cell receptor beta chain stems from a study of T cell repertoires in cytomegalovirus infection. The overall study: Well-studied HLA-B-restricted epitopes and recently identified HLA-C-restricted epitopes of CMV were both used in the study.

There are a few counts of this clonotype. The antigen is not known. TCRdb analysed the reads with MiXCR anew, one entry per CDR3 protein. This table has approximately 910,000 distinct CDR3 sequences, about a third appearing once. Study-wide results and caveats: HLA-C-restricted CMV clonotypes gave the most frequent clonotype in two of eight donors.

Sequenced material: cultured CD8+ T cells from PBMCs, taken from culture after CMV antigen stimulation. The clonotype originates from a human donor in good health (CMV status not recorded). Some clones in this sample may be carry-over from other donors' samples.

The CDR3 here is CATSDSGGLSPYNEQFF. As DNA, the CDR3 is TGTGCCACCAGTGATTCCGGGGGGCTGTCCCCCTACAATGAGCAGTTCTTC. The chain couples TRBV24-1 to TRBJ2-1; TRBD2 might be the D (7 bases). The V end lost 2 bases, the J end lost 2 bases, and 15 bases lay between the germline ends. This CDR3 has 17 residues. The germline CDR1 and CDR2 sequences are KGHDR and SFDVKD.